This note documents a single T cell receptor beta chain sequence. Its antigen is not identified. The CDR3 is 17 residues long. This specimen belongs to a study of T cells expressing NK-cell markers. Broader study findings: Of the CD8+ T cells in a handful of donors, roughly 1.0-7.5% belonged to dominant NKG2C+ clonotypes. Clarity on HCMV specificity was lacking for the expanded NKG2C+ T cell clones.

Beta-chain TCR cDNA was generated via 5'RACE template switching with UMIs. TCRdb derives one entry per CDR3 protein from the 5' RACE reads, leaving out DNA. This sample's table reports about 410,000 distinct CDR3 sequences. The chain has TRBV23-1 and TRBJ2-1; no DNA is available, so the TRBD2 call from TCRdb remains unchecked. TRBV23-1 is an ORF, and what it does is uncertain. The source is a woman aged 45 to 65 in good health. The sample comprised blood T cells: a sorted CD56 or NKG2C T cell subset, CD4+ or CD8+ T cells, or bulk PBMC T cells (not recorded which). CDR3 region: CASSQSPGGANANEQFF.